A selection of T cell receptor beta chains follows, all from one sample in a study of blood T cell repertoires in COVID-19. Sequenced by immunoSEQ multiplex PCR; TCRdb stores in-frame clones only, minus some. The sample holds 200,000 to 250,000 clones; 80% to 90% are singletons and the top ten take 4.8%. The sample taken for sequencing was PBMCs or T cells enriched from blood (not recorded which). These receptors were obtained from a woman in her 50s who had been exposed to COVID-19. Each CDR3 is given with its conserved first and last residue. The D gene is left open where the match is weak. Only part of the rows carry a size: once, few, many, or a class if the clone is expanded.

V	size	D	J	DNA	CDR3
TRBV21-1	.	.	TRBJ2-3	TGTGCCAGTCTTTCACTAGCGGGGGGCCCCAGTACGCAGTATTTT	CASLSLAGGPSTQYF
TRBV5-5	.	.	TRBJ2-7	TGTGCCAGCAGCTTGGACAGGGCTCCTGGCGAGCAGTACTTC	CASSLDRAPGEQYF
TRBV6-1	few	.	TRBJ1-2	TGTGCCAGCAGTGAAGCGTTAGGAGGAAACTATGGCTACACCTTC	CASSEALGGNYGYTF
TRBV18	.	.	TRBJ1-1	TGTGCCAGCTCACCAGGCTCGAACACTGAAGCTTTCTTT	CASSPGSNTEAFF
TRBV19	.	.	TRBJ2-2	TGTGCCACCTCGGACAGATTTAACACCGGGGAGCTGTTTTTT	CATSDRFNTGELFF
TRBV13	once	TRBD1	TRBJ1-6	TGTGCCAGCAGCTCCGGGACAGTAAATTCACCCCTCCACTTT	CASSSGTVNSPLHF
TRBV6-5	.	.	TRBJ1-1	TGTGCCAGCAGTTACTATAGTAACACTGAAGCTTTCTTT	CASSYYSNTEAFF
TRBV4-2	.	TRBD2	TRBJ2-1	TGTGCCAGCAGCCAAGTGGATAGCGGGGGCCGGCCAATCAATGAGCAGTTCTTC	CASSQVDSGGRPINEQFF
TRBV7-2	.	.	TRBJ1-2	TGTGCCAGCAGCTTAAGGGGGGGCGGCGCTAACTATGGCTACACCTTC	CASSLRGGGANYGYTF
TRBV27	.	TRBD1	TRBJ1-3	TGTGCCAGCAGTTTAAGGGGACAGGGAGGAAACACCATATATTTT	CASSLRGQGGNTIYF
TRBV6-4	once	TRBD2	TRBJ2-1	TGTGCCAGCAGAGCCCGTAGCGGGGGGGCGGTTAATGAGCAGTTCTTC	CASRARSGGAVNEQFF
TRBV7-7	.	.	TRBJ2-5	TGTGCCAGCAGCCGCACGCGGGGATCAGAGACCCAGTACTTC	CASSRTRGSETQYF